This T cell receptor (beta chain) was obtained from a study of T cells in Graves' hyperthyroidism and ophthalmopathy. Whole-study results and caveats: Ophthalmopathy cases were set apart from stable hyperthyroidism by a 13 V-J model.

This clonotype occurred many times. Antigen specificity is unknown. Amplification targeted TCR beta CDR3 regions from RNA transcripts. The TCR CDR3 was amplified in a first-round RT-PCR using the HTBI primer set. TCRdb ran MiXCR on the multiplex PCR reads and lists one entry per CDR3 protein. The repertoire includes fewer than 850,000 distinct CDR3 sequences, 17% of them detected once, and 15% to 18% sits in the top ten. J gave up 2 bases and V 4 bases, and 7 bases lay outside the gene matches. The germline V gene encodes CDR1 MDHEN and CDR2 SYDVKM. The CDR3 has 17 amino acids. Absent ophthalmopathy progression within 18 months defined stable Graves' hyperthyroidism. Each diagnosis was grounded in clinical symptoms, serum thyroxine and TRAb, thyroid ultrasound, and orbital computed tomography.

The clonotype was recovered from a man between 45 and 60 years old with Graves' hyperthyroidism. Material: blood. The chain couples TRBV28 to TRBJ2-7, with TRBD2 matching over 14 bases. This CDR3 is CASSSPLTSGRAYEQYF. The CDR3 DNA reads as TGTGCCAGCAGTTCCCCTCTGACTAGCGGGAGGGCCTACGAGCAGTACTTC.